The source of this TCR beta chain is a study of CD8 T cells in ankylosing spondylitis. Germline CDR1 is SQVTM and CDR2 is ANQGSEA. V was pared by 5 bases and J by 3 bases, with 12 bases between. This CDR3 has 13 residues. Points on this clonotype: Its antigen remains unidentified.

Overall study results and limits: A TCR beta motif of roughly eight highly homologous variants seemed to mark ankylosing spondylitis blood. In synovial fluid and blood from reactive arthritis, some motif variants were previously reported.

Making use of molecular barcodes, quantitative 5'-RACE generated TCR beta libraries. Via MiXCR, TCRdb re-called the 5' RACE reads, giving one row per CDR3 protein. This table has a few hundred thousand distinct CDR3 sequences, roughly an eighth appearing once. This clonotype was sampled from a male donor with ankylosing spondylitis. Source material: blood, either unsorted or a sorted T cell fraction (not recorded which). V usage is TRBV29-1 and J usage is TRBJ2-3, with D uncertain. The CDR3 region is CSVLRGPTDTQYF. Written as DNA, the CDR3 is TGCAGCGTTCTGCGCGGACCAACAGATACGCAGTATTTT.